A selection of T cell receptor beta chains follows, all from one sample in a study of T cells in Graves' hyperthyroidism and ophthalmopathy. TCRdb re-derived calls from the multiplex PCR reads in MiXCR, one entry per CDR3 protein. The sample yields 270,000 or so distinct CDR3 sequences, about 25% seen once. The sequencing input was blood. These TCRs come from a man between 35 and 55 years old with Graves' hyperthyroidism that later progressed to Graves' ophthalmopathy. Each CDR3 is given with its conserved first and last residue. D genes are given only for firm matches. The size entry is marked missing in some rows and otherwise reads once, few, many or a size class.

-	TRBV27	few	TRBJ1-2	CASSTRTGSDYGYTF	TGTGCCAGCAGTACCAGGACGGGGTCGGACTATGGCTACACCTTC
-	TRBV30	-	TRBJ2-7	CAWSKRHEQYF	TGTGCCTGGAGTAAGCGACACGAGCAGTACTTC
-	TRBV27	-	TRBJ1-4	CASRPLDSGSNEKLFF	TGTGCCAGCAGGCCCCTTGACAGTGGTTCTAATGAAAAACTGTTTTTT
-	TRBV6-5	once	TRBJ2-7	CASSSPASSGGGYEQYF	TGTGCCAGCAGTTCCCCGGCAAGTAGCGGAGGGGGCTACGAGCAGTACTTC
-	TRBV28	many	TRBJ2-5	CASSLMTQETQYF	TGTGCCAGCAGTTTAATGACCCAAGAGACCCAGTACTTC
TRBD1	TRBV28	many	TRBJ2-7	CASSFGGQNYEQYF	TGTGCCAGCAGTTTTGGGGGACAGAACTACGAGCAGTACTTC
TRBD2	TRBV7-2	-	TRBJ2-4	CASSSSGRFKNIQYF	TGTGCCAGCAGTTCTAGCGGGAGATTCAAAAACATTCAGTACTTC
-	TRBV10-2	many	TRBJ2-7	CATRAWDAEQYF	TGCGCCACCCGGGCGTGGGACGCCGAGCAGTACTTC
-	TRBV10-3	few	TRBJ1-6	CAISEDAGTDSPLHF	TGTGCCATCAGTGAGGACGCCGGGACGGATTCACCCCTCCACTTT
-	TRBV7-9	many	TRBJ1-1	CASIGGEAFF	TGTGCCAGCATCGGCGGTGAAGCTTTCTTT
-	TRBV10-1	many	TRBJ1-5	CASSESGVQPQHF	TGCGCCAGCAGTGAGTCAGGGGTTCAGCCCCAGCATTTT
-	TRBV9	many	TRBJ2-2	CASSALGRGTGELFF	TGTGCCAGCAGCGCACTCGGACGGGGCACCGGGGAGCTGTTTTTT
TRBD2	TRBV11-2	-	TRBJ2-7	CASSQAGTSGYEQYF	TGTGCCAGCAGCCAGGCCGGGACTAGCGGTTACGAGCAGTACTTC
-	TRBV7-2	many	TRBJ2-7	CASSLGLDGEQYF	TGTGCCAGCAGCTTAGGGCTAGATGGCGAGCAGTACTTC
TRBD2	TRBV27	many	TRBJ2-5	CASSSLAGVLPETQYF	TGTGCCAGCAGTTCTCTAGCGGGGGTTCTCCCAGAGACCCAGTACTTC
-	TRBV7-8	many	TRBJ2-7	CASSLSGEPYEQYF	TGTGCCAGCAGCTTATCTGGGGAGCCCTACGAGCAGTACTTC
-	TRBV19	many	TRBJ2-6	CASSIVGESSGANVLTF	TGTGCCAGTAGTATCGTTGGGGAATCTTCTGGGGCCAACGTCCTGACTTTC
-	TRBV6-2/TRBV6-3	many	TRBJ2-7	CASSYNREQYF	TGTGCCAGCAGTTACAACCGGGAGCAGTACTTC
-	TRBV12-3/TRBV12-4	-	TRBJ1-1	CASSFGQSTEAFF	TGTGCCAGCAGTTTCGGACAGTCGACTGAAGCTTTCTTT
-	TRBV12-3/TRBV12-4	-	TRBJ1-2	CASSLSQGANYGYTF	TGTGCCAGCAGTTTAAGCCAGGGAGCTAACTATGGCTACACCTTC
-	TRBV5-1	many	TRBJ1-2	CASSLAEGIYGYTF	TGCGCCAGCAGCTTGGCCGAGGGAATCTATGGCTACACCTTC
-	TRBV12-3/TRBV12-4	-	TRBJ1-1	CASSLQIETEAFF	TGTGCCAGCAGCCTGCAAATCGAAACTGAAGCTTTCTTT
-	TRBV20-1	many	TRBJ2-5	CSARAGRSGETQYF	TGCAGTGCTAGAGCGGGGCGGTCTGGCGAGACCCAGTACTTC
-	TRBV9	-	TRBJ2-2	CASSADSWELFF	TGTGCCAGCAGCGCAGACAGTTGGGAGCTGTTTTTT
-	TRBV29-1	many	TRBJ2-5	CSVAPGQETQYF	TGCAGCGTTGCCCCTGGACAAGAGACCCAGTACTTC
TRBD2	TRBV14	-	TRBJ2-2	CASSQNDWEIAGANTGELFF	TGTGCCAGCAGCCAAAACGACTGGGAAATAGCGGGAGCGAACACCGGGGAGCTGTTTTTT
TRBD2	TRBV30	-	TRBJ2-5	CAWSEGRERETQYF	TGTGCCTGGAGTGAGGGGCGGGAGAGGGAGACCCAGTACTTC
TRBD1	TRBV28	-	TRBJ2-7	CASSSRTGTTYEQYF	TGTGCCAGCAGTTCGAGGACAGGGACGACCTACGAGCAGTACTTC
TRBD2	TRBV12-3/TRBV12-4	-	TRBJ2-2	CASKPSGNTGELFF	TGTGCCAGCAAACCTAGCGGGAACACCGGGGAGCTGTTTTTT
TRBD2	TRBV9	many	TRBJ2-7	CASSVRAGISDYEQYF	TGTGCCAGCAGCGTTCGAGCGGGAATTTCTGACTACGAGCAGTACTTC
-	TRBV28	many	TRBJ2-7	CASSSLTSHTSEQYF	TGTGCCAGCAGTTCACTTACCTCACATACAAGCGAGCAGTACTTC
-	TRBV5-1	-	TRBJ2-4	CASSPENRENIQYF	TGCGCCAGCAGCCCCGAAAACCGGGAAAACATTCAGTACTTC
-	TRBV4-1	-	TRBJ1-1	CASSPREGGTEAFF	TGCGCCAGCAGCCCCCGGGAAGGGGGCACTGAAGCTTTCTTT
TRBD1	TRBV6-5	many	TRBJ1-1	CASSTGYVAFF	TGTGCCAGCTCGACAGGGTACGTGGCTTTCTTT
-	TRBV7-2	few	TRBJ2-2	CASSFRQTHTGELFF	TGTGCCAGCAGCTTTCGGCAGACCCACACCGGGGAGCTGTTTTTT
-	TRBV20-1	-	TRBJ2-7	CSARFGEQYF	TGCAGTGCCAGATTCGGGGAGCAGTACTTC
-	TRBV30	many	TRBJ1-1	CAWKGGARNSRYTEAFF	TGTGCCTGGAAGGGTGGAGCAAGGAACAGCCGTTACACTGAAGCTTTCTTT
-	TRBV24-1	-	TRBJ2-5	CATSDLQGEETQYF	TGTGCCACCAGTGATTTACAAGGGGAAGAGACCCAGTACTTC
TRBD1	TRBV19	-	TRBJ2-7	CASSIDPGTGQGSYEQYF	TGTGCCAGTAGTATAGATCCCGGGACGGGACAGGGTTCCTACGAGCAGTACTTC
-	TRBV19	many	TRBJ1-3	CASSTRGSGNTIYF	TGTGCCAGTAGTACGAGGGGCTCTGGAAACACCATATATTTT
-	TRBV6-1	few	TRBJ1-1	CANSRPQGTWVAFF	TGTGCCAACAGTCGACCTCAGGGGACGTGGGTAGCTTTCTTT
TRBD2	TRBV11-3	many	TRBJ2-5	CASSYGRLLEKETQYF	TGTGCCAGCAGCTACGGGAGGTTATTGGAAAAAGAGACCCAGTACTTC
TRBD2	TRBV15	-	TRBJ2-5	CATSKLAGGPEETQYF	TGTGCCACCAGCAAATTAGCGGGAGGGCCGGAAGAGACCCAGTACTTC
-	TRBV5-1	many	TRBJ1-5	CASSLRGTNQPQHF	TGCGCCAGCAGTCTGAGGGGAACTAATCAGCCCCAGCATTTT
TRBD2	TRBV12-3/TRBV12-4	few	TRBJ2-5	CASRGGPLETQYF	TGTGCCAGCCGGGGAGGGCCTCTTGAGACCCAGTACTTC